Presented here are 28 T cell receptor beta chains from one specimen sequenced in a study of molecular identifiers for immune sequencing clone quantification. TCRdb itself ran the PCR reads through MiXCR, one entry per CDR3 protein. The data show about 35,000 distinct CDR3 sequences, about 20% seen once. Input material: naive CD8+ T cells from blood, with Jurkat cell RNA spiked in. Indicated subset: FACS-sorted CD8+CD4-CCR7+CD45RA+ naive T cells. Receptors originate from a human donor in good health. Some libraries in this study had Jurkat cell RNA spiked in.

In nucleotides, the CDR3 is TGCAGCGTTGAGGATCTGAGGGGACAGGGGCACAATGAGCAGTTCTTC. This gives the protein CSVEDLRGQGHNEQFF. The V and J genes are TRBV29-1 and TRBJ2-1; 10 nucleotides line up with TRBD1. The germline gives CDR1 SQVTM, CDR2 ANQGSEA. Germline trimming cut 3 bases from V and 5 bases from J; bases unmatched to any gene: 10. This CDR3 comprises 16 residues.

This clonotype was observed many times. This chain connects TRBV6-4 to TRBJ2-3; D is ambiguous. CDR3 length: 12 residues. Germline V gene lookup returns CDR1 MRHNA and CDR2 SNTAGT. The V end was cut by 5 bases, the J end by 6 bases, with 9 bases between. The CDR3: CASSLDDDTQYF. The DNA for the CDR3 is TGTGCCAGCAGTCTCGACGATGATACGCAGTATTTT.

About this clonotype itself: A single base separates this from a much larger clone, so it may be a read error. The J gene is TRBJ2-1, the V gene TRBV5-6; tentative D call: TRBD2 (5 bases). V gave up 7 bases and J gave up 3 bases, with 20 bases separating them. The CDR3 contains 16 residues. The V gene's germline CDR1 is SGHDT and CDR2 YYEEEE. The CDR3 spells CASGPEGPGNYNEQFF. For the CDR3, the DNA is TGTGCCAGCGGCCCCGAGGGTCCGGGAAACTACAATGAGCAGTTCTTC.

This clonotype has ten or more counts. The chain carries TRBV4-3 and TRBJ2-6; no firm D call. The V and J ends lost 4 bases and 4 bases respectively, with 8 bases between them. This CDR3 contains 14 residues. Germline assignment: CDR1 LGHNA and CDR2 YSLEER. CDR3 coding DNA: TGCGCCAGCAGCCGCCTGGTGGGGGCCAACGTCCTGACTTTC. It encodes CASSRLVGANVLTF.

On this clonotype itself: Just one base apart from a much larger clone, this may be a read error. CDR3 sequence: CASSSGTSGYSYNGQFF. The DNA of the CDR3 is TGTGCCAGCAGCTCCGGGACTAGCGGATACTCCTACAATGGGCAGTTCTTC. This chain uses TRBV11-2 with TRBJ2-1; 11 positions match TRBD2. Germline CDR1 is SGHAT and CDR2 is FQNNGV. The CDR3 runs 17 residues.

This clonotype was recorded a few times. The chain joins TRBV7-9 to TRBJ1-3; no clear D. This CDR3 has 14 amino acids. Trimming shortened V by 5 bases and J by 1 base, and 9 bases separated the two germline ends. From germline, CDR1 is SEHNR and CDR2 FQNEAQ (reference sequence). Here the CDR3 DNA reads TGTGCCAGCAGCCCCCCCAGATCTGGAAACACCATATATTTT. Its translation: CASSPPRSGNTIYF.

This rearrangement joins TRBV12-3 or TRBV12-4 to TRBJ1-1, with unresolved D. V shed 3 bases and J shed 6 bases, with 5 bases lying between them. The CDR3 totals 11 residues. The CDR3 DNA follows: TGTGCCAGCAGTTTTGGCGCTGAAGCTTTCTTT. Protein product: CASSFGAEAFF.

This clonotype was seen many times. This CDR3 reads CASSEKNMNTEAFF. The CDR3 bases are TGTGCCAGCAGCGAAAAAAATATGAACACTGAAGCTTTCTTT. V usage is TRBV13 and J usage is TRBJ1-1; D gene unclear. V was trimmed by 5 bases and J by 0 bases, leaving 10 bases between them. Germline lookup yields CDR1 PRHDT and CDR2 FYEKMQ (reference sequence). The CDR3 contains 14 residues.

To note about this clonotype: One end of the junction is discordant with germline, which a read error may explain. The chain links TRBV5-3 to TRBJ2-7; possible D gene TRBD2, 6 bases. TRBV5-3 is an open reading frame, and its role is uncertain. This CDR3 is 15 amino acids long. CDR3 loop: CASSLWGTSSYEQYF. The CDR3 region has the DNA TGTGCCAGCAGCTTGTGGGGGACTTCCTCCTACGAGCAGTACTTC.

This clonotype was picked up many times. The chain combines TRBV27 with TRBJ2-3, with D hard to call. The CDR3 spans 12 residues. The ends were cut back, 3 bases at V and 3 bases at J, with 4 bases in the middle. The germline V gene encodes CDR1 MNHEY and CDR2 SMNVEV (reference sequence). The CDR3 is CASSFLTDTQYF. CDR3 bases: TGTGCCAGCAGTTTCCTAACAGATACGCAGTATTTT.

This clonotype was seen ten or more times. The genes are TRBV4-3 and TRBJ2-3; no firm D call. V was cut by 0 bases and J by 4 bases, with 14 bases left in between. In germline, CDR1 is LGHNA, CDR2 YSLEER. The CDR3 loop spans 16 amino acids. This chain's CDR3 is CASSQDRQTLADTQYF. The CDR3 region has the DNA TGCGCCAGCAGCCAAGATCGGCAGACCTTAGCAGATACGCAGTATTTT.

The V and J genes are TRBV6-5 and TRBJ2-7; TRBD1 matches at 9 bases. The CDR3 has 18 residues. The germline V gene has CDR1 MNHEY and CDR2 SVGAGI. The V segment lost 3 bases and the J segment 3 bases; nucleotides outside the gene matches: 15. For the CDR3, the DNA is TGTGCCAGCAGTTATCTGACAGGGGGTGGGGCTGCGAACTACGAGCAGTACTTC. Its translation is CASSYLTGGGAANYEQYF.

This clonotype is judged medium-sized (0.01 to 0.1%). The chain couples TRBV6-2 or TRBV6-3 to TRBJ2-1, with D tentatively TRBD1 (6 bases). With 5 bases removed from V and 1 base from J, the gap between germline ends came to 6 bases. Germline CDR1 MNHEY, CDR2 SVGEGT. This CDR3 comprises 13 residues. CDR3 sequence: CASSDRSYNEQFF. As DNA, the CDR3 is TGTGCCAGCAGTGACAGGTCCTACAATGAGCAGTTCTTC.

With respect to this clonotype: Given a much more abundant clone one base away, this may be a read error. The chain has TRBV5-1 and TRBJ2-3, with 14 bases fitting TRBD2. Germline lookup yields CDR1 SGHRS and CDR2 YFSETQ. Germline trimming cut 3 bases from V and 8 bases from J; bases unmatched to any gene: 8. The CDR3 length is 16 residues. The CDR3 region has the DNA TGCGCCAGCAGCTACTGGGGACTAGCGGGGGCGGGTACGCAGTATTTT. It translates to CASSYWGLAGAGTQYF. Full variable domain (rest looked up from reference TRBV5-1 and TRBJ2-3): KAGVTQTPRYLIKTRGQQVTLSCSPISGHRSVSWYQQTPGQGLQFLFEYFSETQRNKGNFPGRFSGRQFSNSRSEMNVSTLELGDSALYLCASSYWGLAGAGTQYFGPGTRLTVL.

Concerning this clonotype: A much larger clonotype is one base distant, so this may be a read error. V gene TRBV6-2 or TRBV6-3 combines with J gene TRBJ2-7, with 8 bases fitting TRBD2. The CDR3 consists of 14 residues. From germline, CDR1 is MNHEY and CDR2 SVGEGT. The CDR3 DNA reads as TGTGCCTGCAGTTACGTCCTAGCGGGTTACGAGCAGTACTTC. This gives the protein CACSYVLAGYEQYF.

There are a few counts of this clonotype. A much more abundant neighbour one base away suggests this may be a read error. The chain employs TRBV12-3 or TRBV12-4 and TRBJ2-3; no clear D gene. With the DNA end fitting TRBJ1-5 better, the J assignment may be wrong. This CDR3 region has 12 residues. CDR3 sequence (DNA): TGTGCCAGCAGTCCGGAGCAAGCTACGCAGCATTTT. Residues: CASSPEQATQHF.

This clonotype was seen only a few times. This likely comes from a read error, as the CDR3 has no conserved phenylalanine or tryptophan at its end. The chain combines TRBV5-1 with TRBJ2-7; D remains unclear. Germline CDR1 is SGHRS and CDR2 is YFSETQ. Trimming stripped 4 bases from V and 1 base from J, with 9 bases between. The length of the CDR3 is 13 residues. The CDR3 DNA follows: TGCGCCAGCAGCGAAGACTGGTCCTACGAGCAGTACCTC. Amino acids: CASSEDWSYEQYL.

The table lists this clonotype with many counts. V and J are TRBV2 and TRBJ1-2; D possibly corresponds to TRBD1 (6 bases). Germline CDR1 reads SNHLY; CDR2 reads FYNNEI. The CDR3 runs to 13 residues. V lost 11 bases to trimming and J lost 6 bases, with 19 bases between them. The CDR3 bases are TGTGCCCAGCTCGCAGGAGGGGGAGATGGCTACACCTTC. It translates to CAQLAGGGDGYTF. Together with reference TRBV2 and TRBJ1-2, the CDR3 gives the full variable domain: EPEVTQTPSHQVTQMGQEVILRCVPISNHLYFYWYRQILGQKVEFLVSFYNNEISEKSEIFDDQFSVERPDGSNFTLKIRSTKLEDSAMYFCAQLAGGGDGYTFGSGTRLTVV.

Remarks on this clonotype: A read error is possible here, since a much larger clone lies one base away. This CDR3 reads CASSTGGRAYEQYF. The CDR3 nucleotides are TGTGCCAGCAGCACTGGCGGGAGGGCCTACGAGCAGTACTTC. V gene TRBV5-6 combines with J gene TRBJ2-7, with 9 bases fitting TRBD2. CDR1 is SGHDT, CDR2 YYEEEE, per germline. The CDR3 loop spans 14 amino acids. The V segment lost 4 bases and the J segment 2 bases; nucleotides outside the gene matches: 4.

The V gene is TRBV4-3, the J gene TRBJ2-7; the D gene is possibly TRBD2 (6 bases). This CDR3 is built from 15 residues. CDR1 LGHNA and CDR2 YSLEER come from the germline V gene. V was shortened by 1 base and J by 0 bases, with 10 bases between the two germline ends. CDR3 sequence reads: CASSQARGRSYEQYF. As DNA, the CDR3 is TGCGCCAGCAGCCAAGCGCGGGGCCGCTCCTACGAGCAGTACTTC.

The rearrangement joins TRBV7-9 to TRBJ1-2, with D perhaps TRBD1 (6 bases). Trimming removed 5 bases from V and 8 bases from J, with 27 bases in between. This CDR3 spans 17 amino acids. The germline V gene encodes CDR1 SEHNR and CDR2 FQNEAQ (reference sequence). The CDR3 bases are TGTGCCAGCAGCCCCGTAACGGAGGGCCCTTGGGGGCCCGGCTACACCTTC. Translated: CASSPVTEGPWGPGYTF.

This clonotype has a handful of counts. Compared with germline, one end of the junction differs, possibly owing to a read error. J is TRBJ2-7 and V is TRBV7-7; D remains ambiguous. The CDR3 sequence is 12 residues long. CDR1 is SSHAT and CDR2 is FNYEAQ in the germline V gene (reference sequence). CDR3 sequence reads: CASSPRGDEQYF. Here the CDR3 DNA reads TGTGCTAGCAGCCCCCGAGGTGACGAGCAGTACTTC.

Notes on this clonotype: One end of the junction is discordant with germline, which a read error may explain. The chain links TRBV5-1 to TRBJ2-3, with TRBD2 as a possible D gene (5 bases). This CDR3 has 15 amino acids. Germline values: CDR1 SGHRS, CDR2 YFSETQ. CDR3 nucleotides: TGCGCCAGCAGCTTGCTCCCGGGGTCATTGGATACGCGGTATTTT. Translating gives CASSLLPGSLDTRYF.

The chain joins TRBV15 to TRBJ2-2; D gene uncertain. V dropped 8 bases and J dropped 5 bases, with 12 bases sitting between them. The germline gives CDR1 LNHNV, CDR2 YYDKDF (reference sequence). This CDR3 has 13 amino acids. CDR3 sequence (DNA): TGTGCCACCCGACCTTGGGGTACCGGGGAGCTGTTTTTT. Translating gives CATRPWGTGELFF.

About this clonotype: A read error is possible here, since a much larger clone lies one base away. The chain links TRBV6-2 or TRBV6-3 to TRBJ2-3, with D unresolved. The V and J ends lost 4 bases and 4 bases respectively, with 12 bases between them. The CDR3 runs to 14 residues. Germline V lookup: CDR1 MNHEY, CDR2 SVGEGT. Here the CDR3 reads CASSWLGIADTQYF. CDR3 in DNA: TGTGCCAGCAGTTGGTTGGGCATCGCAGATACGCAGTATTTT.

This clonotype has a count of ten or more. The V call is TRBV7-6, the J call TRBJ2-1, with D unresolved. The CDR3 runs to 13 residues. Germline CDR1 and CDR2: SGHVS and FNYEAQ. Trimming removed 4 bases from V and 9 bases from J, with 13 bases in between. The CDR3, as DNA: TGTGCCAGCAGCTCGATTCTAGGGCCTGAGCAGTTCTTC. Protein product: CASSSILGPEQFF.

This clonotype was seen many times. The J gene is TRBJ2-7, the V gene TRBV5-6, with D hard to call. The ends were cut back, 0 bases at V and 5 bases at J, with 12 bases in the middle. This CDR3 is 14 amino acids long. CDR1 and CDR2 (germline): SGHDT, YYEEEE. The CDR3 DNA sequence: TGTGCCAGCAGCTTGGAAGGGAAAGGCCACGAGCAGTACTTC. This codes for CASSLEGKGHEQYF.

This clonotype was recorded many times. The gene calls are TRBV29-1 and TRBJ2-4; D unclear. Per germline, CDR1 SQVTM and CDR2 ANQGSEA. This CDR3 comprises 12 residues. V was shortened by 1 base and J by 7 bases, with 8 bases between the two germline ends. This chain's CDR3 is CSVEGNMNIQYF. The CDR3 bases are TGCAGCGTTGAAGGGAATATGAACATTCAGTACTTC.